This record covers a single TCR beta chain. The CDR3 contains 13 residues. Germline V gives CDR1 MDHEN, CDR2 SYDVKM. Deletions cut 5 bases from V and 9 bases from J, with 11 bases between. The data originate from a study of shared T cell receptors in the human thymus. Measured with immunoSEQ multiplex PCR; TCRdb has only the in-frame clones, and not every one. The sample consists of about 380,000 clones, 85% to 95% of them appearing once. The sample taken for sequencing was thymocytes. The rearrangement joins TRBV28 to TRBJ1-6, with D possibly being TRBD1 (6 bases). The sequence came from a human donor. The CDR3 nucleotides read TGTGCCAGCAGTCCACAGGGAATTTCACCCCTCCACTTT. Translated: CASSPQGISPLHF.